The 5 T cell receptor beta chains below were found in one sample sequenced in a study of graft-versus-host responses after intestinal transplantation. The protocol was immunoSEQ multiplex PCR, while the TCRdb copy is restricted to in-frame clones and leaves out a portion. This sample carries around 110,000 clones, around nine tenths of them seen once, and the ten largest clones take about 0.18%. For these receptors, no antigen is known. This sample comprised unstimulated CD4+ T cells sorted from spleen or lymph node cells, obtained before intestinal transplant. The receptors were gathered from a human donor who received an intestinal transplant.

The chain has TRBV20-1 and TRBJ1-2, with a tentative D call TRBD1 (5 bases). The CDR3 length is 11 residues. CDR1 is DFQATT, CDR2 SNEGSKA, per germline (reference sequence). V dropped 1 base and J dropped 7 bases, with 7 bases sitting between them. The CDR3 here is CSARGGVGYTF. The DNA for the CDR3 is TGCAGTGCTAGAGGGGGGGTTGGCTACACCTTC.

In its sample, this clone was seen a few times. The junction shows a germline mismatch at one end, possibly a read error. The chain combines TRBV29-1 with TRBJ1-1; a possible D gene is TRBD1 (5 bases). Germline-derived CDR1 and CDR2 are SQVTM and ANQGSEA. The CDR3 has 12 residues. The chain's CDR3 is CSVEDRYTEAFF. The CDR3 DNA reads as TGCAGCGTGGAAGACAGATACACTGAAGCTTTCTTT.

This chain links TRBV11-2 with TRBJ1-1; D gene unclear. This CDR3 has 15 amino acids. Germline-derived CDR1 and CDR2 are SGHAT and FQNNGV. Trimming left V 4 bases short and J 0 bases short, with 12 bases between. In DNA, the CDR3 is TGTGCCAGCAGCTCCTCGGGTCTCATGAACACTGAAGCTTTCTTT. As protein: CASSSSGLMNTEAFF.

This rearrangement joins TRBV27 to TRBJ1-2; D is ambiguous. V shed 4 bases and J shed 10 bases, with 22 bases lying between them. The CDR3 totals 15 residues. CDR1 is MNHEY, CDR2 SMNVEV, per germline (reference sequence). The CDR3 nucleotides are TGTGCCAGCAGTTCTCTTCCAGGAATCCAGCAGATCTACACCTTC. It specifies CASSSLPGIQQIYTF.

A note on this clone: Compared with germline, one end of the junction differs, possibly owing to a read error. The chain employs TRBV9 and TRBJ2-2; D remains unclear. CDR3 length: 16 amino acids. Germline CDR1 is SGDLS and CDR2 is YYNGEE. The CDR3 here is CASSVGGGVNTEELFF. The CDR3 coding sequence is TGTGCCAGCAGCGTAGGTGGCGGAGTGAACACCGAGGAGCTGTTTTTT.